This T cell receptor (beta chain) originates from a study of OX40 agonist ivuxolimab in advanced cancers. Here immunoSEQ multiplex PCR was the method, and the copy in TCRdb shows in-frame clones only, minus some. The sample has about 110,000 clones, 80% to 95% seen once. In regard to this clone: What it binds is unknown.

Points from the study as a whole: Normalized T-cell clonal expansion was also low in some nonresponders. Dosing at 0.1 to 3.0 mg/kg was accompanied by clonal expansion of CD4+ and CD8+ blood T cells by week 6. Clonal expansion in partial responders at 0.1-3.0 mg/kg ranked among the lowest.

Deletions cut 7 bases from V and 7 bases from J, with 14 bases between. Per germline, CDR1 SNHLY and CDR2 FYNNEI. CDR3 length: 13 amino acids. The material sequenced was CD4+ or CD8+ T cells sorted from blood, taken in a trial of the OX40 agonist ivuxolimab. This chain joins TRBV2 and TRBJ1-5; perhaps TRBD1 as D (6 bases). This receptor was identified in an adult with an advanced solid tumor such as melanoma, head and neck, liver or kidney cancer. In DNA form, the CDR3 reads TGTGCCAGCACGGGGGGGCAGGGGCAGCCCCAGCATTTT. It specifies CASTGGQGQPQHF.